Each of the 20 T cell receptor beta chains below was sequenced from the same sample in a study of identical twins (TCRdb year 2016). The library was made by 5' RACE. The instrument given in TCRdb is Illumina HiSeq 2000. TCRdb cleaned the public reads at Q25 with fastp, built clones with MiXCR and kept in-frame beta chains. Every distinct CDR3 protein forms one entry, paired with its most common genes and DNA. The sample has about 530,000 distinct CDR3 sequences on record, roughly 15% of them singletons. The top ten clones comprise nearly 0.45% of the sample. These same data were also listed under a study on yellow fever vaccine responses in identical twins.

The sequencing sample was made of CD4+ T cells sorted from blood. These TCRs come from a woman younger than 35 in good health.

This clonotype was observed at least ten times. The rearrangement uses TRBV20-1 and TRBJ1-2; D remains ambiguous. Germline assignment: CDR1 DFQATT and CDR2 SNEGSKA (reference sequence). Trimming shortened V by 0 bases and J by 4 bases, and 15 bases separated the two germline ends. This CDR3 is built from 15 residues. CDR3 bases: TGCAGTGCTAGAGATCCAATGACGGGGATCTATGGCTACACCTTC. Its translation: CSARDPMTGIYGYTF.

The sample holds a few counts of this clonotype. The chain joins TRBV5-1 to TRBJ2-7; D is ambiguous. V lost 0 bases and J 1 base, leaving 11 bases between the germline ends. The germline gives CDR1 SGHRS, CDR2 YFSETQ. The CDR3 extends over 15 amino acids. The CDR3 DNA follows: TGCGCCAGCAGCTTGGTGGCCGGGCAATCCTACGAGCAGTACTTC. It encodes CASSLVAGQSYEQYF.

This clonotype was seen only a few times. The chain has TRBV11-2 and TRBJ2-5; D remains unclear. Trimming cost V 2 bases and J 9 bases, with 16 bases left between them. CDR1 is SGHAT and CDR2 is FQNNGV in the germline V gene. The CDR3 sequence is 14 residues long. CDR3 DNA sequence: TGTGCCAGCAGCTTATCCCAGGAGATTGGATCCCAGTACTTC. Translation: CASSLSQEIGSQYF.

This clonotype occurred a few times. The gene calls are TRBV5-1 and TRBJ1-6; D gene uncertain. CDR3 size: 17 residues. Germline CDR1 is SGHRS and CDR2 is YFSETQ. V was cut by 6 bases and J by 0 bases, with 16 bases left in between. The DNA for the CDR3 is TGCGCCAGCACCCCGGCGGGAACAAACTCCTATAATTCACCCCTCCACTTT. Translation gives CASTPAGTNSYNSPLHF. Full variable domain (remainder filled in from reference TRBV5-1 and TRBJ1-6): KAGVTQTPRYLIKTRGQQVTLSCSPISGHRSVSWYQQTPGQGLQFLFEYFSETQRNKGNFPGRFSGRQFSNSRSEMNVSTLELGDSALYLCASTPAGTNSYNSPLHFGNGTRLTVT.

This clonotype was observed a few times. The chain links TRBV6-1 to TRBJ1-5; no firm D call. Trimming removed 3 bases from V and 2 bases from J, with 11 bases in between. CDR3 length: 15 residues. The germline V gene has CDR1 MNHNS and CDR2 SASEGT. DNA for the CDR3: TGTGCCAGCAGTGATGGGCAGGTCGGCAATCAGCCCCAGCATTTT. Translating gives CASSDGQVGNQPQHF.

This chain uses TRBV12-5 with TRBJ2-1; D may be TRBD1 (6 bases). Trimming took off 3 bases at V and 4 bases at J, with 19 bases between the two ends. This CDR3 has 17 amino acids. Germline V CDR1 and CDR2: LGHNT, FRNRAP. The CDR3 sequence is CASGLKGRGGEYNEQFF. The CDR3, as DNA: TGTGCTAGTGGTTTAAAGGGCAGAGGGGGAGAATACAATGAGCAGTTCTTC.

CDR3 DNA: TGTGCCAGCAGTACCAACAGCGGGAGGGGGAATGAGCAGTTCTTC. Its protein is CASSTNSGRGNEQFF. The chain uses TRBV27 and TRBJ2-1, with 10 bases aligning to TRBD2. Germline assignment: CDR1 MNHEY and CDR2 SMNVEV (reference sequence). The CDR3 sequence is 15 residues long. V lost 5 bases, J lost 7 bases, and 8 bases stayed unmatched.

The chain is built from TRBV7-9 and TRBJ2-3, with TRBD1 matching 11 bases. Trimming took 2 bases from V and 3 from J; bases not matched to a gene: 7. The CDR3 has 17 residues. Germline CDR1 SEHNR, CDR2 FQNEAQ (reference sequence). The CDR3 spells CASSLRPGTGGTDTQYF. In DNA, the CDR3 is TGTGCCAGCAGCTTACGACCCGGGACAGGGGGAACAGATACGCAGTATTTT.

This clonotype was observed a handful of times. V gene TRBV20-1 combines with J gene TRBJ2-3; D possibly uses TRBD1 or TRBD2 (5 bases each). The V end was cut by 6 bases, the J end by 4 bases, with 8 bases between. The CDR3 has 11 residues. Germline V gives CDR1 DFQATT, CDR2 SNEGSKA (reference sequence). The CDR3 protein is CSAGTSDTQYF. CDR3 sequence (DNA): TGCAGTGCCGGGACCTCAGATACGCAGTATTTT.

This clonotype turned up a few times. J is TRBJ1-3 and V is TRBV9; D uncertain. Trimming took 4 bases from V and 4 from J, leaving 9 bases between them. Per germline, CDR1 SGDLS and CDR2 YYNGEE. This CDR3 comprises 13 residues. CDR3: CASSPLAGNTIYF. The CDR3 nucleotides are TGTGCCAGCAGCCCCCTCGCGGGAAACACCATATATTTT.

This clonotype has only a few counts. The chain employs TRBV20-1 and TRBJ2-7; 12 nucleotides line up with TRBD2. Germline CDR1 DFQATT, CDR2 SNEGSKA (reference sequence). V lost 0 bases, J lost 2 bases, and 5 bases stayed unmatched. The CDR3 spans 16 residues. This CDR3 reads CSARDSTSGRPYEQYF. In DNA, the CDR3 is TGCAGTGCTAGAGACTCTACTAGCGGGAGGCCCTACGAGCAGTACTTC.

The chain employs TRBV5-4 and TRBJ2-1; 9 bases are shared with TRBD2. The CDR3 runs 17 residues. J was trimmed by 3 bases and V by 3 bases; bases with no gene match: 10. Per the germline V gene, CDR1 is SGHNT and CDR2 is YYREEE (reference sequence). CDR3 loop: CASSSGVTSGLYNEQFF. The DNA for the CDR3 is TGTGCCAGCAGCTCAGGAGTGACTAGCGGCCTCTACAATGAGCAGTTCTTC.

This clonotype was seen a few times. This chain links TRBV12-3 or TRBV12-4 with TRBJ2-1, with D unresolved. The CDR3 length is 13 residues. V was pared by 3 bases and J by 8 bases, with 11 bases between. This CDR3 reads CASSFKSHDEQFF. The DNA for the CDR3 is TGTGCCAGCAGTTTTAAAAGCCACGATGAGCAGTTCTTC.

The genes are TRBV12-3 or TRBV12-4 and TRBJ2-2; a possible D gene is TRBD2 (7 bases). The CDR3 extends over 14 amino acids. The ends were cut back, 8 bases at V and 3 bases at J, with 13 bases in the middle. The chain's CDR3 is CASGQGGDTGELFF. Written as DNA, the CDR3 is TGTGCCAGCGGACAAGGGGGGGACACCGGGGAGCTGTTTTTT.

The rearrangement links TRBV2 to TRBJ1-6; tentatively, D is TRBD1 (5 bases). The length of the CDR3 is 14 residues. The germline V gene has CDR1 SNHLY and CDR2 FYNNEI. Trimming took off 3 bases at V and 7 bases at J, with 10 bases between the two ends. Here the CDR3 reads CASSDGGGNSPLHF. For the CDR3, the DNA is TGTGCCAGCAGTGATGGGGGGGGAAATTCACCCCTCCACTTT.

V gene TRBV27 combines with J gene TRBJ1-1; 7 bases align to TRBD1. The CDR3 has 16 amino acids. Germline lookup yields CDR1 MNHEY and CDR2 SMNVEV (reference sequence). J was trimmed by 0 bases and V by 5 bases; bases with no gene match: 9. CDR3 nucleotide sequence: TGTGCCAGCAGTGCCAGGGGGGGGATTATGAACACTGAAGCTTTCTTT. Amino acids: CASSARGGIMNTEAFF.

V is TRBV7-9 and J is TRBJ1-5; D is perhaps TRBD1 (6 bases). Germline CDR1 and CDR2: SEHNR and FQNEAQ (reference sequence). Trimming left V 5 bases short and J 7 bases short, with 12 bases between. The CDR3 has 13 amino acids. The CDR3 DNA reads TGTGCCAGCAGCGAAAGAGGGGGACAGCCCCAGCATTTT. It yields the protein CASSERGGQPQHF.

As DNA, the CDR3 is TGTGCCAGCAGGGCTAGCGGGGGGGCCGTAGAGACCCAGTACTTC. Translating gives CASRASGGAVETQYF. The rearrangement uses TRBV3-1 and TRBJ2-5; 12 bases are a match to TRBD2. CDR3 size: 15 residues. The germline V gene has CDR1 LGHDT and CDR2 YNNKEL (reference sequence). V was pared by 6 bases and J by 4 bases, with 6 bases of the junction left unmatched.

The rearrangement uses TRBV20-1 and TRBJ2-3; D perhaps matches TRBD1 (7 bases). CDR3 size: 14 residues. The germline gives CDR1 DFQATT, CDR2 SNEGSKA (reference sequence). Trimming removed 2 bases from V and 5 bases from J, with 14 bases in between. The CDR3: CSARKTGEVDTQYF. DNA of the CDR3: TGCAGTGCTAGAAAAACAGGGGAGGTAGATACGCAGTATTTT.

This clonotype has just a few counts. The genes are TRBV27 and TRBJ2-7; D gene uncertain. Germline-derived CDR1 and CDR2 are MNHEY and SMNVEV (reference sequence). This CDR3 contains 14 residues. V dropped 2 bases and J dropped 2 bases, with 10 bases sitting between them. CDR3: CASSLKAYTYEQYF. DNA for the CDR3: TGTGCCAGCAGTTTAAAGGCCTATACCTACGAGCAGTACTTC.